Each of the 22 T cell receptor beta chains below was sequenced from the same sample in a study of cytomegalovirus exposure and HLA in healthy donors. With 60 Vbeta and 13 Jbeta primers, the PCR was carried out. Assay used: immunoSEQ multiplex PCR; TCRdb lists only in-frame clones, some missing. The data contain 150,000 to 200,000 clones, roughly four fifths of them seen just once; the ten biggest clones take up roughly 0.095%. The specimen was PBMCs. The receptors come from a boy aged 2-15 years in good health and CMV-seronegative.

This clone was detected only once. The J gene is TRBJ2-1, the V gene TRBV7-6, with D perhaps matching TRBD2 (5 bases). The CDR3 length is 15 residues. The V and J ends lost 3 bases and 9 bases respectively, with 18 bases between them. The germline V gene has CDR1 SGHVS and CDR2 FNYEAQ. The CDR3 nucleotides read TGTGCCAGCAGCTTCCGGGGATTAGGCATGAGTGAGCAGTTCTTC. Protein: CASSFRGLGMSEQFF. Complete variable domain (other parts from reference TRBV7-6 and TRBJ2-1): GAGVSQSPRYKVTKRGQDVALRCDPISGHVSLYWYRQALGQGPEFLTYFNYEAQQDKSGLPNDRFSAERPEGSISTLTIQRTEQRDSAMYRCASSFRGLGMSEQFFGPGTRLTVL.

This clone was seen a handful of times. The chain carries TRBV7-9 and TRBJ1-1; no firm D call. Germline V gene sequence: CDR1 SEHNR, CDR2 FQNEAQ (reference sequence). The V gene lost 1 base and the J gene lost 1 base, with 7 bases spanning the gap. The CDR3 consists of 14 residues. CDR3: CASSLDSSNTEAFF. CDR3 coding DNA: TGTGCCAGCAGCTTAGACAGTTCGAACACTGAAGCTTTCTTT.

The V gene is TRBV27, the J gene TRBJ2-7; no clear D gene. Trimming removed 3 bases at V and 3 bases at J, with 12 bases between. The CDR3 sequence is 14 residues long. Germline V lookup: CDR1 MNHEY, CDR2 SMNVEV (reference sequence). The CDR3 DNA follows: TGTGCCAGCAGTTTCGAGAAGCACCACTACGAGCAGTACTTC. This translates into CASSFEKHHYEQYF.

This clone was observed a single time. The rearrangement links TRBV7-9 to TRBJ2-2; 7 bases fit TRBD1. V gave up 1 base and J gave up 3 bases; unmatched junction bases: 5. The V gene's germline CDR1 is SEHNR and CDR2 FQNEAQ (reference sequence). The CDR3 has 16 residues. The CDR3 DNA is TGTGCCAGCAGCTTAGGAGGGGGCATCGACACCGGGGAGCTGTTTTTT. This sequence encodes CASSLGGGIDTGELFF.

The chain is built from TRBV27 and TRBJ2-5; TRBD1 agrees at 7 bases. Germline-derived CDR1 and CDR2 are MNHEY and SMNVEV (reference sequence). V trimming: 2 bases; J trimming: 5 bases; junction bases outside the gene matches: 5. There are 14 residues in the CDR3. CDR3: CASSLEGARETQYF. For the CDR3, the DNA is TGTGCCAGCAGTTTAGAGGGGGCACGGGAGACCCAGTACTTC.

The genes are TRBV15 and TRBJ1-6; 8 positions agree with TRBD1. The V gene end was trimmed by 3 bases and the J gene end by 7 bases; junction bases not matched to a gene: 5. Germline V gene lookup returns CDR1 LNHNV and CDR2 YYDKDF (reference sequence). The CDR3 runs 15 residues. This chain's CDR3 is CATSRDRQGNSPLHF. CDR3 sequence (DNA): TGTGCCACCAGCAGGGACCGACAGGGGAATTCACCCCTCCACTTT.

The chain has TRBV4-1 and TRBJ2-2; TRBD2 is a possible D gene (5 bases). This CDR3 spans 16 amino acids. Germline CDR1 reads MGHRA; CDR2 reads YSYEKL. V lost 4 bases and J lost 6, with 18 bases in between. The CDR3 DNA is TGCGCCAGCAGCCCGAGGGTGATAATCGGAGCCGGGGAGCTGTTTTTT. This codes for CASSPRVIIGAGELFF.

The chain combines TRBV7-9 with TRBJ2-5; TRBD2 matches at 12 bases. The CDR3 extends over 14 amino acids. V was clipped by 5 bases and J by 5 bases; unmatched bases: 3. CDR1 and CDR2 from the germline V gene are SEHNR and FQNEAQ (reference sequence). CDR3 protein: CASSQGTSGETQYF. The CDR3 DNA sequence: TGTGCCAGCAGCCAAGGGACTAGCGGGGAGACCCAGTACTTC.

The gene calls are TRBV7-9 and TRBJ2-1; 13 positions match TRBD2. The junction had 10 bases not matched to a gene; V was cut back by 6 bases and J by 5 bases. CDR1 and CDR2 from the germline V gene are SEHNR and FQNEAQ (reference sequence). There are 17 residues in the CDR3. CDR3: CASSPSVTSGGNNEQFF. The CDR3 nucleotides are TGTGCCAGCAGTCCCTCAGTGACTAGCGGGGGGAACAATGAGCAGTTCTTC.

The chain couples TRBV9 to TRBJ1-1; D remains unclear. The CDR3 extends over 13 amino acids. The germline gives CDR1 SGDLS, CDR2 YYNGEE. With 3 bases removed from V and 0 bases from J, the gap between germline ends came to 6 bases. The chain's CDR3 is CASSDSMNTEAFF. DNA for the CDR3: TGTGCCAGCAGCGACAGCATGAACACTGAAGCTTTCTTT. The complete variable domain, with remaining parts taken from reference TRBV9 and TRBJ1-1, reads DSGVTQTPKHLITATGQRVTLRCSPRSGDLSVYWYQQSLDQGLQFLIQYYNGEERAKGNILERFSAQQFPDLHSELNLSSLELGDSALYFCASSDSMNTEAFFGQGTRLTVV.

The CDR3 bases are TGTGCCAGCAGCTGGCGAGGGGAGACCCAGTACTTC. Its protein is CASSWRGETQYF. This chain uses TRBV21-1 with TRBJ2-5; no check of the table's D call, TRBD2, against the DNA was made. TRBV21-1 is classified as a pseudogene. This CDR3 comprises 12 residues.

The chain recombines TRBV5-1 with TRBJ2-5, with a tentative D call TRBD1 (6 bases). The V end was cut by 4 bases, the J end by 5 bases, with 12 bases between. The germline V gene has CDR1 SGHRS and CDR2 YFSETQ. CDR3 length: 13 residues. CDR3 protein: CASSRGGLETQYF. CDR3 nucleotides: TGCGCCAGCAGCCGAGGGGGTTTGGAGACCCAGTACTTC.

The genes are TRBV23-1 and TRBJ1-1; perhaps TRBD1 as D (6 bases). TRBV23-1 is labeled an ORF, and its function is uncertain. Between the trimmed V and J ends, which lost 7 bases and 1 base, there was a span of 19 bases. The CDR3 has 16 amino acids. The chain's CDR3 is CASTLITGGANTEAFF. CDR3 coding DNA: TGCGCCAGCACCCTAATCACGGGGGGGGCGAACACTGAAGCTTTCTTT.

The chain is built from TRBV7-9 and TRBJ1-2; D not resolved. Germline values: CDR1 SEHNR, CDR2 FQNEAQ (reference sequence). Trimming removed 1 base at V and 7 bases at J, with 4 bases between. The CDR3 is 11 residues long. CDR3 residues: CASSLGAGYTF. The DNA for the CDR3 is TGTGCCAGCAGCTTAGGGGCTGGCTACACCTTC.

V is TRBV5-1 and J is TRBJ2-3; 7 positions match TRBD2. This CDR3 has 13 amino acids. Germline lookup yields CDR1 SGHRS and CDR2 YFSETQ. J lost 8 bases, V lost 0 bases, and 3 bases had no gene match. CDR3 in DNA: TGCGCCAGCAGCTTGGCGGGACTAAGTACGCAGTATTTT. Translating it yields CASSLAGLSTQYF.

The chain joins TRBV5-1 to TRBJ2-5, with 11 bases aligning to TRBD1. The J call may be mistaken, given a closer DNA end match to TRBJ2-7. The CDR3 runs 14 residues. From germline, CDR1 is SGHRS and CDR2 YFSETQ. As DNA, the CDR3 is TGCGCCAGCAGCTTGGGGACAGGGGGCGGCGAGCAGTACTTC. It encodes CASSLGTGGGEQYF.

The genes are TRBV5-6 and TRBJ2-5; 7 bases align to TRBD1. Germline V gene lookup returns CDR1 SGHDT and CDR2 YYEEEE. V lost 1 base and J lost 2; bases outside the gene matches: 5. This CDR3 is 15 amino acids long. CDR3 sequence reads: CASSLPSDRQETQYF. CDR3 nucleotides: TGTGCCAGCAGCTTGCCCTCGGACAGGCAAGAGACCCAGTACTTC.

The chain combines TRBV11-3 with TRBJ1-1, with a weak D call TRBD1 (5 bases). Trimming took 5 bases from V and 5 from J, leaving 12 bases between them. From germline, CDR1 is SGHNT and CDR2 YENEEA. The CDR3 sequence is 13 residues long. The CDR3 coding sequence is TGTGCCAGCAGCCCCGAGCGGGGGACTGAAGCTTTCTTT. It encodes CASSPERGTEAFF.

J is TRBJ2-7 and V is TRBV25-1; D gene ambiguous. With 6 bases removed from V and 5 bases from J, the gap between germline ends came to 8 bases. CDR1 and CDR2 from the germline V gene are MGHDK and SYGVNS. The CDR3 totals 11 residues. CDR3 sequence: CASRLSDEQYF. CDR3 sequence (DNA): TGTGCCAGCAGACTTTCCGACGAGCAGTACTTC.

This clone was picked up a small number of times. This sequence joins TRBV7-2 and TRBJ2-3, with TRBD2 as a possible D gene (5 bases). V was pared by 2 bases and J by 8 bases, with 8 bases between. Germline V gene sequence: CDR1 SGHTA, CDR2 FQGNSA. The CDR3 has 12 amino acids. DNA for the CDR3: TGTGCCAGCAGCTTAAGTGAGGGTACGCAGTATTTT. This gives the protein CASSLSEGTQYF.

The CDR3 coding sequence is TGTGCCAGCATATTGAGGGGACAGGGAAAGAATGAGCAGTTCTTC. Protein: CASILRGQGKNEQFF. The chain has TRBV6-1 and TRBJ2-1, with TRBD1 identical over 9 bases. J was trimmed by 7 bases and V by 7 bases; bases with no gene match: 11. The CDR3 is made up of 15 amino acids. Germline V gives CDR1 MNHNS, CDR2 SASEGT.

The chain couples TRBV5-1 to TRBJ1-5, with a possible D match to TRBD1 (5 bases). This CDR3 has 13 residues. The germline CDR1 and CDR2 sequences are SGHRS and YFSETQ. The V end was cut by 4 bases, the J end by 4 bases, with 9 bases between. In DNA form, the CDR3 reads TGCGCCAGCAGCGTCGACAGTAATCAGCCCCAGCATTTT. It yields the protein CASSVDSNQPQHF.